This TCR beta chain was captured in a study of T-cell reconstitution after alpha-beta-depleted transplantation in children. This sample's TCRbeta library carried unique molecular identifier barcodes. TCRdb re-called the PCR reads through MiXCR, storing one row per CDR3 protein. The sample shows around 600,000 distinct CDR3 sequences, about 10% of them seen only once. In germline, CDR1 is SQVTM, CDR2 ANQGSEA. The V end was cut by 6 bases, the J end by 2 bases, with 10 bases between. This CDR3 spans 12 amino acids. This clonotype occurred a few times. The source was PBMCs from the stem cell graft donor, collected from the stem cell graft. The chain recombines TRBV29-1 with TRBJ2-5, with D tentatively TRBD1 (6 bases). This receptor was taken from a human donor who donated a stem cell graft to a child with acute myeloid leukemia. CDR3 in amino acids: CSVVQGQETQYF. The CDR3 nucleotides read TGCAGCGTGGTACAGGGTCAAGAGACCCAGTACTTC.